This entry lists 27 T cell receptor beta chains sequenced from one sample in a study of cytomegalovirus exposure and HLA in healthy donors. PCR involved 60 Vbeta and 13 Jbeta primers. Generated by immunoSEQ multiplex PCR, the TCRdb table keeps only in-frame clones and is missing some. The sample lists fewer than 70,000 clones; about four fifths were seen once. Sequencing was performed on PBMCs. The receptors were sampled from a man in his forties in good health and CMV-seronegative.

The CDR3 DNA reads TGTGCCAGCAGCTCCTGGGACACCTATAGCAATCAGCCCCAGCATTTT. It specifies CASSSWDTYSNQPQHF. This chain joins TRBV5-6 and TRBJ1-5, with D maybe TRBD1 (6 bases). The ends were cut back, 3 bases at V and 0 bases at J, with 13 bases in the middle. The germline CDR1 and CDR2 sequences are SGHDT and YYEEEE. The CDR3 is 16 amino acids.

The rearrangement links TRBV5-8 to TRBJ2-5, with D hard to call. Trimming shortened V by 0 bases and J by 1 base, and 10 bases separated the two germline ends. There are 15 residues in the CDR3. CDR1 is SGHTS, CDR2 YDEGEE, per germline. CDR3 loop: CASSLAPISQETQYF. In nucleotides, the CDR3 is TGTGCCAGCAGCTTGGCCCCAATTTCCCAAGAGACCCAGTACTTC. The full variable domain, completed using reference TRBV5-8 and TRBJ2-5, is EAGVTQSPTHLIKTRGQQATLRCSPISGHTSVYWYQQALGLGLQFLLWYDEGEERNRGNFPPRFSGRQFPNYSSELNVNALELEDSALYLCASSLAPISQETQYFGPGTRLLVL.

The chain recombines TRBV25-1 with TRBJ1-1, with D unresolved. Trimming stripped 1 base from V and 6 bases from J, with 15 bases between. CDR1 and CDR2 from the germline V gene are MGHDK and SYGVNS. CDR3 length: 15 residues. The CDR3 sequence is CASSESLLGRSEAFF. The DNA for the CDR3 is TGTGCCAGCAGTGAATCCCTTCTCGGCAGGTCTGAAGCTTTCTTT.

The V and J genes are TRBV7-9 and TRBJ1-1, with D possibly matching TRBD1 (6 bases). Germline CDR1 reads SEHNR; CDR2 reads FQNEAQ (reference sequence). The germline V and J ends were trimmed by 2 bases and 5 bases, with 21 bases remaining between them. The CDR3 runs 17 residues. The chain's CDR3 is CASSLRSAGVHGTEAFF. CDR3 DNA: TGTGCCAGCAGCTTAAGGTCGGCAGGGGTCCATGGGACTGAAGCTTTCTTT.

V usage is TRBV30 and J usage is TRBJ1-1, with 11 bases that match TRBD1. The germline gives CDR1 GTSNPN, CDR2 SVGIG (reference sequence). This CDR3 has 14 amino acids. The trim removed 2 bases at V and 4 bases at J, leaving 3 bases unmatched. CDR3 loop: CAWSSGQGATEAFF. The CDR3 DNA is TGTGCCTGGAGTTCCGGACAGGGGGCCACTGAAGCTTTCTTT.

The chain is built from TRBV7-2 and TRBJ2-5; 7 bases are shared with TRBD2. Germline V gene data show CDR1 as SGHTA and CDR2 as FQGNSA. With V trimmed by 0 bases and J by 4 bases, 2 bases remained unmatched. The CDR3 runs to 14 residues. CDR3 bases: TGTGCCAGCAGCTTAGCGACTAGCCGAGAGACCCAGTACTTC. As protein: CASSLATSRETQYF.

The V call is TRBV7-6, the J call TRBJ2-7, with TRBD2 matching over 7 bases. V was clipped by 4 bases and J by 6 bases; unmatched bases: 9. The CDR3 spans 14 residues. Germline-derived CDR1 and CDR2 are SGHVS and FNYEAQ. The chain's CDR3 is CASSSRAGGGEQYF. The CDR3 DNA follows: TGTGCCAGCAGCTCGCGGGCTGGGGGGGGCGAGCAGTACTTC.

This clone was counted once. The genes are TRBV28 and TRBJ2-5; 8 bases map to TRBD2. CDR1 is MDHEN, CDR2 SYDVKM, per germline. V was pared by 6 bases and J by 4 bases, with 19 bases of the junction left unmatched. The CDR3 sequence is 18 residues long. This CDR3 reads CASSVSPGLGSIGETQYF. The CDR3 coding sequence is TGTGCCAGCAGCGTATCCCCGGGACTAGGATCAATAGGAGAGACCCAGTACTTC. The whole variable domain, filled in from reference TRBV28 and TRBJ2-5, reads DVKVTQSSRYLVKRTGEKVFLECVQDMDHENMFWYRQDPGLGLRLIYFSYDVKMKEKGDIPEGYSVSREKKERFSLILESASTNQTSMYLCASSVSPGLGSIGETQYFGPGTRLLVL.

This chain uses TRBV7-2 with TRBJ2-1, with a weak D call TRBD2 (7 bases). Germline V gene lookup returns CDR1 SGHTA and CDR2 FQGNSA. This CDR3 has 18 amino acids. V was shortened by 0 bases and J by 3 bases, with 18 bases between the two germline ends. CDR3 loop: CASSLAQGRGANYNEQFF. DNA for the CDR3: TGTGCCAGCAGCTTAGCGCAGGGGAGGGGGGCCAACTACAATGAGCAGTTCTTC.

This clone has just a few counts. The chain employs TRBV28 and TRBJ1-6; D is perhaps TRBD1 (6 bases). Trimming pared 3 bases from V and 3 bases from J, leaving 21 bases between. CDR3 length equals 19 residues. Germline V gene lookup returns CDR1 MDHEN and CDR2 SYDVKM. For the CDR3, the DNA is TGTGCCAGCAGTTTTCTGGGGGTTGTGACAGGTCGCTATAATTCACCCCTCCACTTT. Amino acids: CASSFLGVVTGRYNSPLHF.

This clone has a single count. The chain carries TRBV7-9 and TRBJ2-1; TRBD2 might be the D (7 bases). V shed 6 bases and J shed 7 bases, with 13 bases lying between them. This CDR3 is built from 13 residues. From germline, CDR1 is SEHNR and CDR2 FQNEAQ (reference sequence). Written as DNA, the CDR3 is TGTGCCAGCAGGGTAGGGGGGGATAATGAGCAGTTCTTC. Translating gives CASRVGGDNEQFF.

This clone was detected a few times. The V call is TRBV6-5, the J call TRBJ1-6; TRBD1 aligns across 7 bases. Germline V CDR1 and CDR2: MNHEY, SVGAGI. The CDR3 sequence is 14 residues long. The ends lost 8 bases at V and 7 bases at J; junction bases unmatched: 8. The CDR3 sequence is CASGRQGVNSPLHF. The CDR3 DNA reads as TGTGCCAGCGGGCGACAGGGTGTGAATTCACCCCTCCACTTT.

The DNA for the CDR3 is TGCGCCAGCAGGCTAGGGACTAGCGGGATTGCAGATACGCAGTATTTT. Translated: CASRLGTSGIADTQYF. The rearrangement uses TRBV5-1 and TRBJ2-3; 13 bases fit TRBD2. Germline V CDR1 and CDR2: SGHRS, YFSETQ. This CDR3 has 16 amino acids. The junction had 7 bases not matched to a gene; V was cut back by 5 bases and J by 4 bases.

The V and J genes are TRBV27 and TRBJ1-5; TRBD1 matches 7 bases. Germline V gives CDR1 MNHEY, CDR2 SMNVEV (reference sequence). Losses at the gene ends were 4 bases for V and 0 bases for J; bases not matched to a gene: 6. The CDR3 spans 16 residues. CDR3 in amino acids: CASSSLAGGSNQPQHF. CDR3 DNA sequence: TGTGCCAGCAGTTCCCTGGCAGGGGGTAGCAATCAGCCCCAGCATTTT.

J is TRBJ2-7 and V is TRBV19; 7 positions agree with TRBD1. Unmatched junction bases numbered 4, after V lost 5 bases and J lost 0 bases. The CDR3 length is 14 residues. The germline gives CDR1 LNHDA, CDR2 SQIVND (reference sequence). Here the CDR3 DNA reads TGTGCCAGTAGTTCACGGACAGGCTCCTACGAGCAGTACTTC. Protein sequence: CASSSRTGSYEQYF.

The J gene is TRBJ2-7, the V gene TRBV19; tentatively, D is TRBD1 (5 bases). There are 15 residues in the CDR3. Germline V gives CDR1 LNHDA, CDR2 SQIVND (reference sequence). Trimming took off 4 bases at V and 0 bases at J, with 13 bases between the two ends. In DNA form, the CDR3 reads TGTGCCAGTAGTACCTCTCTCGACAGCTCCTACGAGCAGTACTTC. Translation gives CASSTSLDSSYEQYF. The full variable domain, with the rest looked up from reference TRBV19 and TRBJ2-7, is DGGITQSPKYLFRKEGQNVTLSCEQNLNHDAMYWYRQDPGQGLRLIYYSQIVNDFQKGDIAEGYSVSREKKESFPLTVTSAQKNPTAFYLCASSTSLDSSYEQYFGPGTRLTVT.

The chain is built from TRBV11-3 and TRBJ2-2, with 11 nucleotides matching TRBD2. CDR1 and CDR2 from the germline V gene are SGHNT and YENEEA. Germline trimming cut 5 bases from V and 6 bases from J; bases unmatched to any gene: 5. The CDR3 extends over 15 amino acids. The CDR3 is CASSVSGGAPGELFF. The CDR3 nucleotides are TGTGCCAGCAGCGTTAGCGGGGGGGCCCCCGGGGAGCTGTTTTTT.

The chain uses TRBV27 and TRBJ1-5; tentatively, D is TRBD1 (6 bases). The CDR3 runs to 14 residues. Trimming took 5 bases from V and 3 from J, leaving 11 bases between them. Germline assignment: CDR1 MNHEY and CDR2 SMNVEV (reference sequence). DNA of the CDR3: TGTGCCAGCAGTCCCGGACAGTCCAATCAGCCCCAGCATTTT. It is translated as CASSPGQSNQPQHF.

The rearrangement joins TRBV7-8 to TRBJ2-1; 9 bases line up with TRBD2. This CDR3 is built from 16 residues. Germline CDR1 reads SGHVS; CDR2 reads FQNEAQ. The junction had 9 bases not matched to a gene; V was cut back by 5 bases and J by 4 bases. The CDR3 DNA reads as TGTGCCAGCAGCCCGATCAGACTAGCGGATTACAATGAGCAGTTCTTC. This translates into CASSPIRLADYNEQFF.

The CDR3 sequence: CASSTNRGPYNEQFF. CDR3 coding DNA: TGTGCCAGCAGCACCAACAGGGGCCCCTACAATGAGCAGTTCTTC. The chain carries TRBV6-4 and TRBJ2-1; 7 positions match TRBD1. After removal of 6 bases from V and 2 bases from J, the junction contained 7 bases not matched to a gene. CDR3 length: 15 amino acids. The germline CDR1 and CDR2 sequences are MRHNA and SNTAGT.

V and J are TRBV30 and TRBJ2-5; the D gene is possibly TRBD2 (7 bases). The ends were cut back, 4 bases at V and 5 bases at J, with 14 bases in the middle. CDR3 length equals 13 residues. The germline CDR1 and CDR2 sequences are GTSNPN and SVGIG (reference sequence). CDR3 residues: CAWMAGAVETQYF. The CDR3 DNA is TGTGCCTGGATGGCGGGGGCCGTGGAGACCCAGTACTTC.

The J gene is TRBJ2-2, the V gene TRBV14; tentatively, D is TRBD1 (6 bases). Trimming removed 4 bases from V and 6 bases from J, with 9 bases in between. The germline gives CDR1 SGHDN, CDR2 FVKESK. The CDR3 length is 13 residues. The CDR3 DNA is TGTGCCAGCAGCCGCAGGGGCGCCGGGGAGCTGTTTTTT. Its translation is CASSRRGAGELFF.

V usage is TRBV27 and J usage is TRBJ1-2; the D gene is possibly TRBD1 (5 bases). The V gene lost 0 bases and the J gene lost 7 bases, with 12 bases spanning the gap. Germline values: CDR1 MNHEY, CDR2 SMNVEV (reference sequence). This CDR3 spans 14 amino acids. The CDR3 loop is CASSLSRGTGGYTF. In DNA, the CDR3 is TGTGCCAGCAGTTTATCCCGGGGGACGGGTGGCTACACCTTC.

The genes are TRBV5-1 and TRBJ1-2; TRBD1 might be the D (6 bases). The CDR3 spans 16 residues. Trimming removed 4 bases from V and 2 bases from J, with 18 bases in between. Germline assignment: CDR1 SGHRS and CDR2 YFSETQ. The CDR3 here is CASSGLDRSGNYGYTF. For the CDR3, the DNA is TGCGCCAGCAGCGGGTTAGACAGGAGTGGAAACTATGGCTACACCTTC. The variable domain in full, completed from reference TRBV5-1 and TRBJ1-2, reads KAGVTQTPRYLIKTRGQQVTLSCSPISGHRSVSWYQQTPGQGLQFLFEYFSETQRNKGNFPGRFSGRQFSNSRSEMNVSTLELGDSALYLCASSGLDRSGNYGYTFGSGTRLTVV.

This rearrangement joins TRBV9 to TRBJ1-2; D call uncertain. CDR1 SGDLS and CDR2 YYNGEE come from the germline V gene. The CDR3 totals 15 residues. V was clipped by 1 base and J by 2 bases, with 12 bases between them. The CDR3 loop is CASSVSRYTNYGYTF. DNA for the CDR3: TGTGCCAGCAGCGTAAGTCGTTACACCAACTATGGCTACACCTTC.

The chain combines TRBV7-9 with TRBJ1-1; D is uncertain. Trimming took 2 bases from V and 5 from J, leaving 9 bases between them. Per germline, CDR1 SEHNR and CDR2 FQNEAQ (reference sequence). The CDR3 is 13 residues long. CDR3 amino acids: CASSLIVQTEAFF. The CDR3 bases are TGTGCCAGCAGCTTAATAGTGCAAACTGAAGCTTTCTTT. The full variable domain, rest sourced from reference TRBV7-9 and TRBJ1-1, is DTGVSQNPRHKITKRGQNVTFRCDPISEHNRLYWYRQTLGQGPEFLTYFQNEAQLEKSRLLSDRFSAERPKGSFSTLEIQRTEQGDSAMYLCASSLIVQTEAFFGQGTRLTVV.

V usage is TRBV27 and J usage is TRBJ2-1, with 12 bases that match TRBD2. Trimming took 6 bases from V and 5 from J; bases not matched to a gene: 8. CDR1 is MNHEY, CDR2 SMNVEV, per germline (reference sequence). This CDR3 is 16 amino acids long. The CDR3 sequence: CASSQTSGGSNNEQFF. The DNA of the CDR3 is TGTGCCAGCAGCCAGACTAGCGGGGGCTCAAACAATGAGCAGTTCTTC.